This TCR beta chain was captured in a study of Tregs in tolerant kidney transplant recipients (dated by TCRdb to between 2018 and 2020). Regarding the study in general: The study applied TCRbeta sequencing to find donor-specific regulatory T cells before combined kidney and bone marrow transplantation and then followed those same cells after transplant. TCRbeta repertoire sequencing was used in a few healthy controls to compare several ways of expanding Tregs specific for an allogeneic donor. What the work shows at the level of the full study, not this receptor alone: The most biologically relevant and donor-specific TCRbeta repertoire appeared to be identified by expanding Tregs with activated donor B cells. Although technical replication error seemed to be minimal, the question of biological reproducibility was not addressed directly. Because only a small number of patients were included, the study had limitations, and the results will need to be validated in larger populations as well as under other immunosuppression protocols.

Genomic DNA was extracted from sorted cells with the QIAGEN DNeasy Blood and Tissue Kit for TCRbeta CDR3 sequencing. High-throughput TCRbeta CDR3 sequencing, which included PCR amplification with bias correction and internal controls, was done commercially through immunoSEQ. In the authors' own workflow: Unique productive TCRbeta sequences were defined by CDR3 nucleotide sequence where primers matched, and otherwise by CDR3 amino acid sequence together with Vbeta and Jbeta genes. As a correction for sorting error, sequences shared between sorted populations at a frequency ratio of 2:1 or less were discarded, and the remaining shared sequences were assigned to the higher population. A sequence was defined as donor-reactive if the sequence was expanded at least 5-fold in CFSE-low cells compared with unstimulated cells and had a frequency of at least 0.01% in CFSE-low cells. Jensen-Shannon divergence, calculated on the top 100 TCRbeta sequences ranked by frequency, was used to quantify repertoire divergence. For samples with multiple sequencing runs, sorting error was corrected in each run separately before the runs were combined. The immuneACCESS repertoire file appears here via TCRdb, limited to in-frame rearrangements. These files lack a portion of the clones; in checked studies, under half of the deficit traces to unresolved V genes, and the cause of the others is not known. That table is the source of V, J and clone size, and D and trimming were worked out from the DNA. The sample table holds about 120,000 clones, of which about 90% were seen once. Together, the top ten hold over 0.5% of the sample.

Reading from cysteine to phenylalanine, the CDR3 counts 15 amino acids. The retained sequence is limited to the CDR3, 45 bases, with the frame set at the first base. V and J are truncated by 2 bases and 10 bases respectively, leaving an intervening sequence of 20 bases. Taken from the germline V gene (reference sequence), the CDR1 and CDR2 loops are GTSNPN and SVGIG. Comment on this clone: There is no known antigen for this receptor. No quality values exist for individual bases; no much larger clone is one base distant.

Unstimulated Tregs (CD4+CD25+CD127-), CD4+ non-Tregs (CD4+CD25-), CD4 and CD8 cells were FACS-sorted from thawed PBMCs. Blood from healthy controls was obtained either from healthy volunteers or as purchased buffy coats. Healthy control blood was processed to PBMCs with a Ficoll density gradient and then cryopreserved, whereas patient PBMCs were collected both before and after transplant. The clonotype originates from a human donor in good health. The sequencing sample was made of CD4+ T cells from blood. The rearrangement joined TRBV30 to TRBJ1-4, with TRBD1 perhaps the D gene, on 6 matching bases. The nucleotides read TGTGCCTGGAGTAGATCGCAGGGATCGACAGGAAAACTGTTTTTT. It codes for CAWSRSQGSTGKLFF.